The 3 T cell receptor beta chains below come from one sample, sequenced in a study of multiple sclerosis patients with progressive multifocal leukoencephalopathy. Time point indicated: about 13 months of natalizumab therapy. The table came from immunoSEQ multiplex PCR; TCRdb's copy has only in-frame clones and leaves some out. The sample yields tens of thousands of clones, nearly 90% seen once. Source: PBMCs, taken from a patient treated with natalizumab. Receptors originate from a human donor with multiple sclerosis.

This chain uses TRBV7-9 with TRBJ2-5; 7 positions match TRBD1. Near its end, the DNA agrees better with TRBJ2-7, so the J call may be wrong. CDR1 SEHNR and CDR2 FQNEAQ come from the germline V gene (reference sequence). The CDR3 is 14 residues long. CDR3 residues: CASSSGTVSYEQYF. The CDR3 coding sequence is TGTGCCAGCAGCTCCGGGACAGTCTCCTACGAGCAGTACTTC.

A word on this clone: Distinct nucleotide sequences in the sample also encode this CDR3. The rearrangement links TRBV21-1 to TRBJ1-2. TRBV21-1 is recorded as a pseudogene. The CDR3 runs 14 residues. The CDR3 loop is CAIPRRVWNYGYTF. As DNA, the CDR3 is TGTGCCATCCCAAGGAGGGTGTGGAACTATGGCTACACCTTC.

V is TRBV7-2 and J is TRBJ2-7; D ambiguous. This CDR3 is 18 amino acids long. The V and J ends lost 1 base and 1 base respectively, with 20 bases between them. Germline V lookup: CDR1 SGHTA, CDR2 FQGNSA. The DNA of the CDR3 is TGTGCCAGCAGCTTAGGGATCTTCGATCGGCAGGCGTCCTACGAGCAGTACTTC. Protein sequence: CASSLGIFDRQASYEQYF.